The 27 T cell receptor beta chains below come from one sample, sequenced in a study of T cell clusters in autoimmune cytopenias. TRB was amplified by touch-down multiplex PCR, primer pools A and B combined. TCRdb reprocessed the multiplex PCR reads, keeping one entry per CDR3 protein, no DNA. The sample is made up of under 3,500 distinct CDR3 sequences, and the top ten hold about 39% of it. TRB amplification used approximately 270 ng of peripheral blood genomic DNA. What was sequenced was peripheral blood. Receptors originate from a human donor with an autoimmune cytopenia or autoimmune hepatitis (not recorded which).

This clonotype is labeled medium-sized (0.01 to 0.1%) based on frequency. The gene calls are TRBV19 and TRBJ1-5; TCRdb's assignment of TRBD1 cannot be checked, as there is no DNA. From germline, CDR1 is LNHDA and CDR2 SQIVND (reference sequence). The CDR3 consists of 14 residues. The CDR3 here is CASTIQGIEQPQHF.

According to its frequency, this clonotype is medium-sized. The J gene is TRBJ2-4, the V gene TRBV11-3. Per the germline V gene, CDR1 is SGHNT and CDR2 is YENEEA. CDR3 length: 15 amino acids. This CDR3 is CASSLAGVAKNIQYF.

This clonotype is called medium-sized based on its frequency. This rearrangement joins TRBV18 to TRBJ1-1. CDR1 KGHSH and CDR2 LQKENI come from the germline V gene. The CDR3 sequence is 12 residues long. CDR3 amino acids: CASSPLGSEAFF. The whole variable domain, filled in from reference TRBV18 and TRBJ1-1, reads NAGVMQNPRHLVRRRGQEARLRCSPMKGHSHVYWYRQLPEEGLKFMVYLQKENIIDESGMPKERFSAEFPKEGPSILRIQQVVRGDSAAYFCASSPLGSEAFFGQGTRLTVV.

The J gene is TRBJ2-2, the V gene TRBV18; TCRdb reports TRBD1, a call that lacks DNA to check it against. The CDR3 runs 17 residues. Germline values: CDR1 KGHSH, CDR2 LQKENI. CDR3 region: CASSPYPGQLGPGELFF.

Frequency places this clonotype as medium-sized. CDR3 sequence: CATSDLKVGYGYTF. The chain has TRBV24-1 and TRBJ1-2. Germline CDR1 is KGHDR and CDR2 is SFDVKD. This CDR3 spans 14 amino acids.

This clonotype is labeled medium-sized based on frequency. The chain joins TRBV5-6 to TRBJ1-1; the D gene TCRdb calls, TRBD1, cannot be checked with no DNA. This CDR3 has 18 amino acids. Germline CDR1 reads SGHDT; CDR2 reads YYEEEE. This CDR3 reads CASSQPQGRDSEDTEAFF.

J is TRBJ1-5 and V is TRBV6-5. Germline V CDR1 and CDR2: MNHEY, SVGAGI. This CDR3 region has 13 residues. Here the CDR3 reads CAEEKDSNQPQHF.

This clonotype is classed as medium-sized (0.01 to 0.1%) by frequency. V usage is TRBV13 and J usage is TRBJ2-3; the D call from TCRdb, TRBD1, cannot be confirmed without DNA. CDR1 and CDR2 from the germline V gene are PRHDT and FYEKMQ (reference sequence). The CDR3 length is 15 residues. The CDR3 sequence: CASSRTGSIGDTQYF. Filled out from reference TRBV13 and TRBJ2-3, the complete variable domain reads AAGVIQSPRHLIKEKRETATLKCYPIPRHDTVYWYQQGPGQDPQFLISFYEKMQSDKGSIPDRFSAQQFSDYHSELNMSSLELGDSALYFCASSRTGSIGDTQYFGPGTRLTVL.

This clonotype is identified as medium-sized from frequency. The chain uses TRBV5-4 and TRBJ2-7; lacking DNA, the TRBD1 call made by TCRdb goes unchecked. The CDR3 is made up of 14 amino acids. Germline CDR1 is SGHNT and CDR2 is YYREEE (reference sequence). CDR3 sequence: CASSLVQGKYEQYF.

Its frequency marks this clonotype as medium-sized (0.01 to 0.1%). The genes are TRBV5-6 and TRBJ2-3; checking the TCRdb D call of TRBD2 is not possible without DNA. This CDR3 comprises 18 residues. Germline CDR1 reads SGHDT; CDR2 reads YYEEEE. The CDR3 here is CASSLSPQWRGAADTQYF.

The J gene is TRBJ2-3, the V gene TRBV20-1; TCRdb lists TRBD1, though no DNA is available to test this call. Germline V CDR1 and CDR2: DFQATT, SNEGSKA (reference sequence). The CDR3 runs to 15 residues. The CDR3 region is CSANPGQGPTDTQYF.

Judged by frequency, this clonotype is medium-sized. The chain is built from TRBV10-3 and TRBJ1-1. CDR1 is ENHRY and CDR2 is SYGVKD in the germline V gene. The CDR3 loop spans 12 amino acids. Here the CDR3 reads CAISGTNTEAFF.

This clonotype is identified as medium-sized from frequency. J is TRBJ2-5 and V is TRBV18; TCRdb gives TRBD1 as the D gene, but with no DNA this cannot be confirmed. The CDR3 consists of 12 residues. From germline, CDR1 is KGHSH and CDR2 LQKENI. CDR3 amino acids: CASSPRGETQYF. Full variable domain (outside the CDR3, taken from reference TRBV18 and TRBJ2-5): NAGVMQNPRHLVRRRGQEARLRCSPMKGHSHVYWYRQLPEEGLKFMVYLQKENIIDESGMPKERFSAEFPKEGPSILRIQQVVRGDSAAYFCASSPRGETQYFGPGTRLLVL.

This clonotype counts as medium-sized by frequency. The chain links TRBV27 to TRBJ2-7; TCRdb lists TRBD1, though no DNA is available to test this call. The length of the CDR3 is 15 residues. Germline lookup yields CDR1 MNHEY and CDR2 SMNVEV (reference sequence). The CDR3 spells CASSFLGQGSYEQYF.

The J gene is TRBJ1-3, the V gene TRBV4-3. Germline CDR1 is LGHNA and CDR2 is YSLEER. The CDR3 has 16 residues. This CDR3 is CASSQDRLTSGNTIYF.

CDR3 sequence: CAWREVSFSYNEQYF. The chain is built from TRBV30 and TRBJ2-7. The CDR3 is made up of 15 amino acids. Per germline, CDR1 GTSNPN and CDR2 SVGIG (reference sequence).

The chain joins TRBV24-1 to TRBJ1-5; checking the TCRdb D call of TRBD1 is not possible without DNA. CDR3 size: 18 residues. Germline-derived CDR1 and CDR2 are KGHDR and SFDVKD. The CDR3 loop reads CATRLAGQGALRDQPQHF.

The rearrangement joins TRBV19 to TRBJ1-5; TCRdb picks TRBD1, but there is no DNA to check that call. This CDR3 is built from 16 residues. Germline assignment: CDR1 LNHDA and CDR2 SQIVND (reference sequence). CDR3 amino acids: CASSIPLTGPEGPQHF.

The V gene is TRBV21-1, the J gene TRBJ2-5. TRBV21-1 is marked as a pseudogene. The CDR3 runs 13 residues. CDR3 loop: CASRRTHGETQYF.

This clonotype is deemed medium-sized by its frequency. This chain uses TRBV5-4 with TRBJ2-7. This CDR3 is 11 amino acids long. Germline loops: CDR1 SGHNT, CDR2 YYREEE (reference sequence). CDR3: CASSLDYEQYF.

This chain joins TRBV5-1 and TRBJ2-1; with no DNA, the TCRdb D assignment of TRBD1 cannot be verified. Germline loops: CDR1 SGHRS, CDR2 YFSETQ. The CDR3 consists of 16 residues. CDR3 sequence reads: CASSLVGGVSYNEQFF.

V is TRBV5-1 and J is TRBJ2-7. Germline assignment: CDR1 SGHRS and CDR2 YFSETQ. There are 12 residues in the CDR3. The CDR3: CASSFYSYEQYF.

The chain employs TRBV20-1 and TRBJ2-7; TCRdb designates TRBD2, a call that cannot be tested without DNA. The CDR3 has 14 residues. Germline CDR1 reads DFQATT; CDR2 reads SNEGSKA (reference sequence). CDR3: CSAWTSGRASEQYF.

This clonotype shows up as medium-sized by frequency. This chain uses TRBV4-2 with TRBJ1-2; TCRdb lists TRBD1, though no DNA is available to test this call. Germline values: CDR1 LGHNA, CDR2 YNFKEQ. The CDR3 totals 16 residues. The CDR3 sequence: CASSQGDGQGGYGYTF.

The CDR3 is CASSLVASGRGETQYF. The chain carries TRBV5-1 and TRBJ2-5; TCRdb outputs TRBD2, but without DNA this stays unchecked. In germline, CDR1 is SGHRS, CDR2 YFSETQ. CDR3 length equals 16 residues. Filled out from reference TRBV5-1 and TRBJ2-5, the complete variable domain reads KAGVTQTPRYLIKTRGQQVTLSCSPISGHRSVSWYQQTPGQGLQFLFEYFSETQRNKGNFPGRFSGRQFSNSRSEMNVSTLELGDSALYLCASSLVASGRGETQYFGPGTRLLVL.

This clonotype is classed as medium-sized (0.01 to 0.1%) by frequency. The chain has TRBV7-9 and TRBJ2-1; without DNA, the TCRdb call of TRBD2 cannot be checked. Germline CDR1 reads SEHNR; CDR2 reads FQNEAQ (reference sequence). This CDR3 is 15 amino acids long. This CDR3 reads CASSPARWSYNEQFF.

The CDR3: CASSLSAISYNEQFF. The V call is TRBV5-1, the J call TRBJ2-1. CDR1 is SGHRS, CDR2 YFSETQ, per germline. The CDR3 is 15 amino acids.